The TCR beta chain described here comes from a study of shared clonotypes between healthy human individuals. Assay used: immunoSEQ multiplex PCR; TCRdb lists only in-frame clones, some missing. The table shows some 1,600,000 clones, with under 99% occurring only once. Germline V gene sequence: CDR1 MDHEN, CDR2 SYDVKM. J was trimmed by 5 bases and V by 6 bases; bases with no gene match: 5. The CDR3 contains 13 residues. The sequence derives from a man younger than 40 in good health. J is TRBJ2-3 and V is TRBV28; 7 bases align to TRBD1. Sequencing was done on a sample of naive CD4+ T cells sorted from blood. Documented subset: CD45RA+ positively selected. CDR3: CASRNTGEDTQYF. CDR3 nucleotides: TGTGCCAGCAGGAACACAGGGGAAGATACGCAGTATTTT.